Following are 25 T cell receptor beta chains from one sample sequenced in a study of cytomegalovirus exposure and HLA in healthy donors. Primers for the PCR totalled 60 Vbeta and 13 Jbeta. The table came from immunoSEQ multiplex PCR; TCRdb's copy has only in-frame clones and leaves some out. The repertoire holds 35,000 to 45,000 clones, with 65% to 90% as singletons. Input material: PBMCs. The receptors were gathered from a woman under 30 in good health and CMV-seropositive.

In this sample, this clone turned up a few times. The chain combines TRBV7-6 with TRBJ2-3, with D possibly matching TRBD1 (5 bases). The CDR3 covers 13 residues. Trimming shortened V by 1 base and J by 5 bases, and 7 bases separated the two germline ends. Per germline, CDR1 SGHVS and CDR2 FNYEAQ. CDR3 sequence reads: CASSLVQGDTQYF. CDR3 DNA: TGTGCCAGCAGCTTAGTGCAGGGAGATACGCAGTATTTT.

The V and J genes are TRBV11-1 and TRBJ2-7; no reliable D call. There are 12 residues in the CDR3. Germline V CDR1 and CDR2: SGHAT, FQDESV (reference sequence). Trimming shortened V by 5 bases and J by 5 bases, and 10 bases separated the two germline ends. The CDR3 region is CASSLSSHEQYF. Here the CDR3 DNA reads TGTGCCAGCAGCCTTTCAAGCCACGAGCAGTACTTC.

The table lists this clone with a count of one. The J gene is TRBJ2-7, the V gene TRBV28; 10 bases fit TRBD1. The CDR3 extends over 16 amino acids. V shed 5 bases, J shed 1 base, and the junction held 8 bases outside the gene matches. Germline V gene data show CDR1 as MDHEN and CDR2 as SYDVKM. CDR3 in amino acids: CASSARGQGFSYEQYF. CDR3 DNA sequence: TGTGCCAGCAGTGCCCGGGGACAGGGGTTTTCCTACGAGCAGTACTTC.

The chain couples TRBV29-1 to TRBJ1-1; the D gene is possibly TRBD1 (6 bases). CDR1 and CDR2 (germline): SQVTM, ANQGSEA. CDR3 length: 14 residues. V lost 4 bases, J lost 1 base, and 13 bases lay in between. The CDR3 here is CSVGRGAQNTEAFF. The CDR3 region has the DNA TGCAGCGTTGGACGGGGGGCACAGAACACTGAAGCTTTCTTT.

V is TRBV27 and J is TRBJ2-7; 9 bases map to TRBD2. The V gene's germline CDR1 is MNHEY and CDR2 SMNVEV (reference sequence). This CDR3 comprises 15 residues. The V and J ends lost 5 bases and 4 bases, in that order; junction bases with no gene match: 9. CDR3 sequence (DNA): TGTGCCAGCAGTCTCCTAGCGGGAAAGGGGTACGAGCAGTACTTC. Amino acid sequence: CASSLLAGKGYEQYF.

V gene TRBV18 combines with J gene TRBJ2-7; maybe TRBD1 (5 bases). This CDR3 contains 12 residues. The V gene's germline CDR1 is KGHSH and CDR2 LQKENI. V lost 8 bases, J lost 5 bases, and 13 bases lay in between. CDR3: CASNSDTDEQYF. CDR3 nucleotides: TGTGCCAGCAACTCGGACACGGACGAGCAGTACTTC.

The J gene is TRBJ2-5, the V gene TRBV27, with 9 bases matching TRBD1. Germline V CDR1 and CDR2: MNHEY, SMNVEV (reference sequence). This CDR3 region has 15 residues. Trimming removed 5 bases from V and 5 bases from J; junction bases left unmatched: 9. The CDR3 loop reads CASSGGTGGGETQYF. The CDR3, as DNA: TGTGCCAGCAGTGGGGGCACAGGGGGCGGGGAGACCCAGTACTTC.

The chain uses TRBV14 and TRBJ1-2; 7 bases fit TRBD1. Trimming removed 2 bases from V and 3 bases from J; junction bases left unmatched: 0. Germline V gives CDR1 SGHDN, CDR2 FVKESK. CDR3 length equals 13 residues. The CDR3 sequence is CASSQQGDYGYTF. The DNA of the CDR3 is TGTGCCAGCAGCCAACAGGGGGACTATGGCTACACCTTC.

This chain uses TRBV9 with TRBJ2-2, with D hard to call. The length of the CDR3 is 15 residues. V was pared by 1 base and J by 0 bases, with 7 bases between. Germline V gene data show CDR1 as SGDLS and CDR2 as YYNGEE. This CDR3 is CASSVRSANTGELFF. The CDR3 DNA sequence: TGTGCCAGCAGCGTACGCAGCGCGAACACCGGGGAGCTGTTTTTT.

The chain joins TRBV4-1 to TRBJ1-1, with 12 bases fitting TRBD1. The CDR3 is made up of 15 amino acids. V dropped 3 bases and J dropped 3; count of bases not matched to a gene: 2. Germline CDR1 reads MGHRA; CDR2 reads YSYEKL. The CDR3 DNA reads as TGCGCCAGCAGCCAGGGACAGGGGGCCGACACTGAAGCTTTCTTT. This codes for CASSQGQGADTEAFF.

The V gene is TRBV25-1, the J gene TRBJ2-5; 8 positions agree with TRBD1. Germline V gives CDR1 MGHDK, CDR2 SYGVNS. V dropped 1 base and J dropped 6; count of bases not matched to a gene: 13. The CDR3 loop spans 17 amino acids. Written as DNA, the CDR3 is TGTGCCAGCAGTGAATCCGACGGTTCAGGGGGCAGGAAGACCCAGTACTTC. Protein: CASSESDGSGGRKTQYF.

This clone was seen more than once but under ten times. Here the CDR3 DNA reads TGCGCCAGCAGCGGCATAACTGACAGGGTGAGGAATGGCTACACCTTC. Its protein is CASSGITDRVRNGYTF. This rearrangement joins TRBV5-1 to TRBJ1-2; 7 bases are a match to TRBD1. Germline loops: CDR1 SGHRS, CDR2 YFSETQ. Trimming took 4 bases from V and 6 from J; bases not matched to a gene: 15. This CDR3 contains 16 residues.

A single count supports this clone. This chain joins TRBV4-3 and TRBJ2-1; 7 bases agree with TRBD2. CDR1 is LGHNA and CDR2 is YSLEER in the germline V gene. V was clipped by 4 bases and J by 5 bases; unmatched bases: 8. The CDR3 spans 15 residues. The CDR3 spells CASSPSSSGNNEQFF. In DNA form, the CDR3 reads TGCGCCAGCAGCCCCAGCTCTAGCGGAAACAATGAGCAGTTCTTC.

The chain uses TRBV5-1 and TRBJ1-4, with 8 bases identical to TRBD1. The CDR3 is made up of 15 amino acids. CDR1 is SGHRS and CDR2 is YFSETQ in the germline V gene. With 4 bases clipped from V and 0 bases from J, the junction kept 2 bases outside the gene matches. CDR3: CASSPGQATNEKLFF. CDR3 in DNA: TGCGCCAGCAGCCCGGGACAGGCAACTAATGAAAAACTGTTTTTT.

This clone has a handful of counts. The rearrangement links TRBV6-5 to TRBJ1-1, with 7 positions matching TRBD1. The CDR3 contains 14 residues. J was trimmed by 4 bases and V by 5 bases; bases with no gene match: 7. Germline CDR1 MNHEY, CDR2 SVGAGI. The CDR3 protein is CASSEGAESTEAFF. DNA for the CDR3: TGTGCCAGCAGTGAGGGGGCGGAGAGCACTGAAGCTTTCTTT.

The genes are TRBV14 and TRBJ2-7, with D tentatively TRBD1 (6 bases). CDR1 is SGHDN and CDR2 is FVKESK in the germline V gene. This CDR3 spans 15 amino acids. The ends were cut back, 1 base at V and 0 bases at J, with 10 bases in the middle. The CDR3 is CASSQGPDSSYEQYF. DNA for the CDR3: TGTGCCAGCAGCCAAGGCCCGGACAGCTCCTACGAGCAGTACTTC.

The V and J genes are TRBV10-3 and TRBJ2-1, with 14 bases aligning to TRBD2. In germline, CDR1 is ENHRY, CDR2 SYGVKD. The CDR3 has 16 residues. Germline trimming cut 3 bases from V and 9 bases from J; bases unmatched to any gene: 7. The CDR3, as DNA: TGTGCCATCAGTGAACCGACTAGCGGGAGGGCCGGTGAGCAGTTCTTC. Amino acids: CAISEPTSGRAGEQFF.

This chain connects TRBV5-1 to TRBJ1-3, with D tentatively TRBD1 (6 bases). V was shortened by 0 bases and J by 4 bases, with 14 bases between the two germline ends. CDR1 is SGHRS, CDR2 YFSETQ, per germline. CDR3 size: 16 residues. The CDR3 DNA reads TGCGCCAGCAGCTTGGGGCAGGGGACGTACGGAAACACCATATATTTT. Its protein is CASSLGQGTYGNTIYF.

This clone is termed medium-sized. The chain is built from TRBV19 and TRBJ2-6; D gene unclear. Trimming stripped 6 bases from V and 2 bases from J, with 17 bases between. This CDR3 has 17 residues. The germline CDR1 and CDR2 sequences are LNHDA and SQIVND (reference sequence). The CDR3, as DNA: TGTGCCAGTAGCCCTTTAAAGGCGGTAGCTGGGGCCAACGTCCTGACTTTC. Protein: CASSPLKAVAGANVLTF.

This chain connects TRBV5-6 to TRBJ2-5; 12 positions agree with TRBD2. Per the germline V gene, CDR1 is SGHDT and CDR2 is YYEEEE. The CDR3 is 17 amino acids. J lost 5 bases, V lost 0 bases, and 8 bases had no gene match. CDR3 sequence reads: CASSLGLAGVAVETQYF. The CDR3 DNA follows: TGTGCCAGCAGCTTGGGACTAGCGGGAGTGGCCGTCGAGACCCAGTACTTC.

The rearrangement uses TRBV11-2 and TRBJ2-1; D unclear. There are 11 residues in the CDR3. The V end lost 3 bases, the J end lost 15 bases, and 12 bases lay between the germline ends. Germline values: CDR1 SGHAT, CDR2 FQNNGV. In nucleotides, the CDR3 is TGTGCCAGCAGCTTGTTTGGAGCGTGGTTCTTC. It codes for CASSLFGAWFF.

This clone has only a few counts. This chain uses TRBV30 with TRBJ2-5; 12 positions match TRBD2. Germline V lookup: CDR1 GTSNPN, CDR2 SVGIG (reference sequence). The CDR3 spans 16 residues. The junction had 9 bases not matched to a gene; V was cut back by 2 bases and J by 5 bases. This chain's CDR3 is CAWSNGLAGFSETQYF. Here the CDR3 DNA reads TGTGCCTGGAGTAACGGACTAGCGGGGTTTAGCGAGACCCAGTACTTC.

The chain links TRBV7-8 to TRBJ1-6, with 8 bases fitting TRBD1. With 4 bases clipped from V and 11 bases from J, the junction kept 7 bases outside the gene matches. Germline CDR1 and CDR2: SGHVS and FQNEAQ. The CDR3 is 14 residues long. CDR3 nucleotide sequence: TGTGCCAGCAGCTCCCAGACAGGGGATACACCCCTCCACTTT. It yields the protein CASSSQTGDTPLHF.

This clone came up a few times. The chain recombines TRBV6-5 with TRBJ1-1; maybe TRBD1 (6 bases). The V gene's germline CDR1 is MNHEY and CDR2 SVGAGI. This CDR3 has 14 amino acids. V shed 2 bases and J shed 4 bases, with 11 bases lying between them. The DNA for the CDR3 is TGTGCCAGCAGTTACGCAGGGGTGGGCACTGAAGCTTTCTTT. The encoded protein is CASSYAGVGTEAFF.

The rearrangement uses TRBV27 and TRBJ1-1, with D perhaps TRBD1 (6 bases). Trimming pared 2 bases from V and 8 bases from J, leaving 21 bases between. The CDR3 sequence is 16 residues long. CDR1 is MNHEY, CDR2 SMNVEV, per germline (reference sequence). Here the CDR3 DNA reads TGTGCCAGCAGTTTAAGGGGACCTCAGGGGCTAACCGAAGCTTTCTTT. Protein: CASSLRGPQGLTEAFF.